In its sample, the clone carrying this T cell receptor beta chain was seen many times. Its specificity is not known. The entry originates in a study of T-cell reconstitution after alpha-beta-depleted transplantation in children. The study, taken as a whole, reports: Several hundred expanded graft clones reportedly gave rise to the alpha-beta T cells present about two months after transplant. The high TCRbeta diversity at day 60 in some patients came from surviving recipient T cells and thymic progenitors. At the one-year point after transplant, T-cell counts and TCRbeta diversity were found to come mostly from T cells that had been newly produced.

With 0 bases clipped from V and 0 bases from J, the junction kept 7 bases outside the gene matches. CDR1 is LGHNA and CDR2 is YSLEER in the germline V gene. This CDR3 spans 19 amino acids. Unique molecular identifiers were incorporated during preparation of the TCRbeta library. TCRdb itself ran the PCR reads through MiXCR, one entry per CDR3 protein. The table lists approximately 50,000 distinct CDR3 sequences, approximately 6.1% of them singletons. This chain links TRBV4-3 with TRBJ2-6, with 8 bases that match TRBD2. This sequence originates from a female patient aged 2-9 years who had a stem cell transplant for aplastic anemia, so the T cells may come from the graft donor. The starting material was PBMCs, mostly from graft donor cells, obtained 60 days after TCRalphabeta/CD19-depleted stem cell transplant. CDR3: CASSQEVAGPFSGANVLTF. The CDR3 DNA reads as TGCGCCAGCAGCCAAGAGGTAGCGGGGCCGTTCTCTGGGGCCAACGTCCTGACTTTC.